A selection of T cell receptor beta chains follows, all from one sample in a study of blood T cell repertoires in COVID-19. The assay was immunoSEQ multiplex PCR, and TCRdb's table has in-frame clones only and misses some. The table lists about 94,000 clones, 74% of them singletons. Sequencing input: peripheral blood. All receptors come from a man in his 70s with COVID-19, enrolled during active disease. Each CDR3 is given with its conserved first and last residue.

CDR3 protein	CDR3 length	V gene	J gene
CATSREDGGNTGELFF	16	TRBV15	TRBJ2-2
CASSQAQGATEAFF	14	TRBV4-1	TRBJ1-1
CASSMTQGGGIKGNQPQHF	19	TRBV19	TRBJ1-5
CASSISAGGREQYF	14	TRBV19	TRBJ2-7
CASRGTSNSYEQYF	14	TRBV2	TRBJ2-7
CAWSAPTGGAGRLYYEQYF	19	TRBV30	TRBJ2-7
CASSQSPGASGEQFF	15	TRBV18	TRBJ2-1
CATSREAVPEAGGLYLKNEQFF	22	TRBV15	TRBJ2-1
CASSLGGNPTDTQYF	15	TRBV7-9	TRBJ2-3
CASSLHRGRRTEAFF	15	TRBV5-1	TRBJ1-1
CASSQDISSGIYEQYF	16	TRBV4-1	TRBJ2-7
CASSRRTSPNIQYF	14	TRBV6-5	TRBJ2-4
CASSLIPGTGGLGYTF	16	TRBV27	TRBJ1-2
CASSLDRVAGYTF	13	TRBV7-2	TRBJ1-2
CASSQDPFYGYTF	13	TRBV3-1/TRBV3-2	TRBJ1-2
CAWSIGTGETQYF	13	TRBV30	TRBJ2-5
CASSSSVRDIGTEAFF	16	TRBV5-4	TRBJ1-1
CASSRTGVEQYF	12	TRBV5-4	TRBJ2-7
CASSPQAGGLSYEQYF	16	TRBV5-1	TRBJ2-7
CASSPSGEGDTQYF	14	TRBV5-4	TRBJ2-3
CASSGQGASNEKLFF	15	TRBV5-1	TRBJ1-4
CACTGTGGYNSPLHF	15	TRBV30	TRBJ1-6
CASSHDGTSGNLAQYF	16	TRBV23-1	TRBJ2-3
CASRDRVNEQFF	12	TRBV7-2	TRBJ2-1
CASSLAPTGTGLGRGYTF	18	TRBV5-1	TRBJ1-2
CASSTGPTGELFF	13	TRBV10-3	TRBJ2-2
CASKNARWYTDTQYF	15	TRBV28	TRBJ2-3
CASSYSGRSGGELFF	15	TRBV19	TRBJ2-2
CASSLRDLTDTQYF	14	TRBV7-2	TRBJ2-3
CASSQANSKSYNEQFF	16	TRBV4-2	TRBJ2-1
CASSQGIYSNQPQHF	15	TRBV6-4	TRBJ1-5
CASSQIGVSSYNEQFF	16	TRBV4-1	TRBJ2-1
CAWSVRTGHTGELFF	15	TRBV30	TRBJ2-2
CASSVGDSHSTDTQYF	16	TRBV9	TRBJ2-3
CASSLYAGDYSNQPQHF	17	TRBV27	TRBJ1-5
CASSYGTGDFYGYTF	15	TRBV6-2/TRBV6-3	TRBJ1-2
CASSLGEFGNQPQHF	15	TRBV27	TRBJ1-5
CATSDAGLEAYNEQFF	16	TRBV24-1	TRBJ2-1
CASSFQGEVWEQYF	14	TRBV28	TRBJ2-7
CASSVGLSNEQFF	13	TRBV9	TRBJ2-1
CASSQVKGGTGELFF	15	TRBV4-1	TRBJ2-2
CASSPGPAGVGEQFF	15	TRBV7-2	TRBJ2-1
CAARTPSSYNSPLHF	15	TRBV10-3	TRBJ1-6
CASSLGGSGRPSYNEQFF	18	TRBV7-2	TRBJ2-1
CASSLGGTGTYEQYF	15	TRBV7-2	TRBJ2-7
CASSLLAGGFTYNEQFF	17	TRBV6-2/TRBV6-3	TRBJ2-1
CASSKNGDSNQPQHF	15	TRBV5-8	TRBJ1-5
CASRGEETQYF	11	TRBV3-1/TRBV3-2	TRBJ2-5